This T cell receptor beta chain was captured in a study of CXCR3-negative and CXCR3-positive naive CD8 T cells. UMI-tagged TRB cDNA libraries were built via 5' RACE. TCRdb processed the 5' RACE reads again and assigns one entry to each CDR3 protein, with no DNA. The sample's table shows about 90,000 distinct CDR3 sequences. Sorting yielded triplicates of hundreds of thousands of cells for each CD8+ T cell subset. With regard to this clonotype: The antigen is undetermined.

The study's findings and limits: Much lower diversity was found in memory CD8+ cells, while both naive subsets had comparably high diversity. Comparison of naive cells showed more hydrophobic TRB CDR3s in CXCR3-positive than in CXCR3-negative naive cells.

Germline values: CDR1 SQVTM, CDR2 ANQGSEA. The CDR3 has 13 amino acids. This chain joins TRBV29-1 and TRBJ2-7; the TCRdb D gene call, TRBD1, has no DNA to confirm it. The receptor was derived from a human donor in good health. Some clones in this sample may be carry-over from other donors' samples. Specimen: naive CXCR3+ CD8+ T cells from blood. Documented subset: CD45RO-CCR7+CD27+CD95- naive CD8+ T cells expressing CXCR3 (TNR3+). This CDR3 reads CSVVPTGVGEQYF.